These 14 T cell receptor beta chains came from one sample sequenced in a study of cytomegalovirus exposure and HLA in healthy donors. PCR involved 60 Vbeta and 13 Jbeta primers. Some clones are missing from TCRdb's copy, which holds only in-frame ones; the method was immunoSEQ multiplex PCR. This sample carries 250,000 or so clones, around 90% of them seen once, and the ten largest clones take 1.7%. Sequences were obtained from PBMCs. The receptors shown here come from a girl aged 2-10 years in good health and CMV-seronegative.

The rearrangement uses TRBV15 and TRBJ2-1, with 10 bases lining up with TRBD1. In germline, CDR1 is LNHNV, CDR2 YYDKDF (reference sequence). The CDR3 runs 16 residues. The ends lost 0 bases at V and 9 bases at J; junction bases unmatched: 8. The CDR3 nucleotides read TGTGCCACCAGCAGAGAGTCCGGACAGGGGGATCCTGAGCAGTTCTTC. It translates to CATSRESGQGDPEQFF.

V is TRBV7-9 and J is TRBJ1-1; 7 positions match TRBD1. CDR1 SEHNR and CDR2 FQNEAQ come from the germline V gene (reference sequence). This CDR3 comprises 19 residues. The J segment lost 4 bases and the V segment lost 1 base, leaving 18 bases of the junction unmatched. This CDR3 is CASSLGEGANSLVGTEAFF. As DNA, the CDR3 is TGTGCCAGCAGCTTAGGTGAGGGGGCGAACAGCCTAGTTGGCACTGAAGCTTTCTTT.

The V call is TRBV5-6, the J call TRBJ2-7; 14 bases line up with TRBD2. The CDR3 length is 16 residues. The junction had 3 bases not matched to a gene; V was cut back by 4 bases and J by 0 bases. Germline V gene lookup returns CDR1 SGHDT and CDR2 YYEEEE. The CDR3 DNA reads TGTGCCAGCAGCGTGGGACTAGCGGGAGCCTCCTACGAGCAGTACTTC. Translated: CASSVGLAGASYEQYF.

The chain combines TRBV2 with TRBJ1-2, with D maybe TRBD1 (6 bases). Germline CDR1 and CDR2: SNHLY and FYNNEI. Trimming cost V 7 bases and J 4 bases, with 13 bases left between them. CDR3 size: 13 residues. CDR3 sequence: CASILQGLYGYTF. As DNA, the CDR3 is TGTGCCAGCATTTTACAGGGTCTCTATGGCTACACCTTC.

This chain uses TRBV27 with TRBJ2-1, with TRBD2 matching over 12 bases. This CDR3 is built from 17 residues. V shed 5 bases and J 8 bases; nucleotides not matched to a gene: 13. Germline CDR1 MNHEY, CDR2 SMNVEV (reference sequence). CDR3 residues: CASSRTFGLAGKDEQFF. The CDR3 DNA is TGTGCCAGCAGTCGGACCTTCGGACTAGCGGGAAAAGATGAGCAGTTCTTC.

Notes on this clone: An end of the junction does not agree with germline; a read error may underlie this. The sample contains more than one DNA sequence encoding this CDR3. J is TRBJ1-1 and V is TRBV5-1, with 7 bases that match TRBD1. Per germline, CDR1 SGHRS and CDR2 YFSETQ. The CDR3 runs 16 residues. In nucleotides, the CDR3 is TGCGCCAGCCAAACCCTCCCCGGGACAGTGAACACTGAAGCTTTCTTC. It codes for CASQTLPGTVNTEAFF.

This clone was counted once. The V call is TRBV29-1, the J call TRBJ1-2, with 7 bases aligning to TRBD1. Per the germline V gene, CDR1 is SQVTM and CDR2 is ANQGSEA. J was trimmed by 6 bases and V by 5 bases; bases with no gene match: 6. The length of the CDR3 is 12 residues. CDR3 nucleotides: TGCAGCGTTCAAACAGGGGAGGATGGCTACACCTTC. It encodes CSVQTGEDGYTF. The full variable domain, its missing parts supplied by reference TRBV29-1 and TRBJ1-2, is SAVISQKPSRDICQRGTSLTIQCQVDSQVTMMFWYRQQPGQSLTLIATANQGSEATYESGFVIDKFPISRPNLTFSTLTVSNMSPEDSSIYLCSVQTGEDGYTFGSGTRLTVV.

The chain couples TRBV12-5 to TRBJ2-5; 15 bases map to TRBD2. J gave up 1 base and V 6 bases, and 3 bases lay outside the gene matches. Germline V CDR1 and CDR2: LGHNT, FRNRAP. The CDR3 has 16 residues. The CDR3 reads CASGPGLAGGQETQYF. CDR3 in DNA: TGTGCTAGTGGCCCGGGACTAGCGGGAGGCCAAGAGACCCAGTACTTC. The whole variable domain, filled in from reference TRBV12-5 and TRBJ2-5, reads DARVTQTPRHKVTEMGQEVTMRCQPILGHNTVFWYRQTMMQGLELLAYFRNRAPLDDSGMPKDRFSAEMPDATLATLKIQPSEPRDSAVYFCASGPGLAGGQETQYFGPGTRLLVL.

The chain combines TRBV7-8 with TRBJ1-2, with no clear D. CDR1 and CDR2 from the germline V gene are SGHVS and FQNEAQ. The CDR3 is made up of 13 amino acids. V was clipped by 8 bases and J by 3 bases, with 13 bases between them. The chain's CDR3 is CASGRWLDYGYTF. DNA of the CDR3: TGTGCCAGCGGTCGTTGGCTTGACTATGGCTACACCTTC.

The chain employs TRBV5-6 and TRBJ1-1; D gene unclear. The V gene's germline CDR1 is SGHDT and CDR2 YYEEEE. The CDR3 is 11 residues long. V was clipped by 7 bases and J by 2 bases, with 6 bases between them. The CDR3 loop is CASGRNTEAFF. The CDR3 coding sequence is TGTGCCAGCGGGCGAAACACTGAAGCTTTCTTT. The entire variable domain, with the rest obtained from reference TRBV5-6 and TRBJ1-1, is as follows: DAGVTQSPTHLIKTRGQQVTLRCSPKSGHDTVSWYQQALGQGPQFIFQYYEEEERQRGNFPDRFSGHQFPNYSSELNVNALLLGDSALYLCASGRNTEAFFGQGTRLTVV.

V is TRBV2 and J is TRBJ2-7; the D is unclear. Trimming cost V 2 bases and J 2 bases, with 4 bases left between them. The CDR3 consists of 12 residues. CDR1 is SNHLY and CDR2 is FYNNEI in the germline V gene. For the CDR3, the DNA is TGTGCCAGCAGTGAACAGACCTACGAGCAGTACTTC. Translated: CASSEQTYEQYF.

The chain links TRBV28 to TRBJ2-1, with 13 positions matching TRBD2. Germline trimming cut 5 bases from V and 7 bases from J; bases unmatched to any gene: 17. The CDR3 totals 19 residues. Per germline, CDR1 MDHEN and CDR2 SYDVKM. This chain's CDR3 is CASSILQTGTSGIGNEQFF. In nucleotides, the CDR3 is TGTGCCAGCAGTATACTTCAGACCGGGACTAGCGGGATAGGGAATGAGCAGTTCTTC.

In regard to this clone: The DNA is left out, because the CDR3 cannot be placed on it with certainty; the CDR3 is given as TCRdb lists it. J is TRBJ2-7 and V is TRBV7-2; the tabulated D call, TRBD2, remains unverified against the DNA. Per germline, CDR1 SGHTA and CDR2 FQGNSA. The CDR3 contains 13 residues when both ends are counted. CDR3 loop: CASSFGGGAWAYF.

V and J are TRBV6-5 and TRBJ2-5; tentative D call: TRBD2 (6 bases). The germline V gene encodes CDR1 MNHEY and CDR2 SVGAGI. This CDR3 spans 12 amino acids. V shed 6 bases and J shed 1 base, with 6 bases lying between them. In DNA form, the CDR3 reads TGTGCCAGCAGAGCGGGCCAAGAGACCCAGTACTTC. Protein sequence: CASRAGQETQYF.